A single sample is the source of the 22 T cell receptor beta chains below, sequenced in a study of somatic mutations in cytotoxic T cells in rheumatoid arthritis. The method was immunoSEQ multiplex PCR; TCRdb's version includes in-frame clones alone and lacks a portion of them. The sample includes 4,000 to 5,500 clones, around 87% of them seen just once. Sequencing was done on a sample of CD8+ T cells sorted from blood. These receptors were collected from a woman between 45 and 60 years old with rheumatoid arthritis.

This chain connects TRBV4-1 to TRBJ1-2; 8 positions agree with TRBD1. The germline gives CDR1 MGHRA, CDR2 YSYEKL. The CDR3 has 16 residues. V lost 0 bases, J lost 8 bases, and 11 bases stayed unmatched. The CDR3 region has the DNA TGCGCCAGCAGCCAAGAGGACCTGACAGGGGATTGGGGCTACACCTTC. Translating gives CASSQEDLTGDWGYTF.

Comments on this clone: Different DNA sequences within this sample yield the same CDR3. The rearrangement joins TRBV9 to TRBJ1-6, with TRBD1 identical over 9 bases. After removal of 0 bases from V and 13 bases from J, the junction contained 8 bases not matched to a gene. This CDR3 region has 15 residues. Germline CDR1 reads SGDLS; CDR2 reads YYNGEE. In nucleotides, the CDR3 is TGTGCCAGCAGCGTAGCAACAGGGGGCGGGTCCCCCCTCCACTTT. Translation: CASSVATGGGSPLHF. The complete variable domain, with remaining parts taken from reference TRBV9 and TRBJ1-6, reads DSGVTQTPKHLITATGQRVTLRCSPRSGDLSVYWYQQSLDQGLQFLIQYYNGEERAKGNILERFSAQQFPDLHSELNLSSLELGDSALYFCASSVATGGGSPLHFGNGTRLTVT.

The chain couples TRBV2 to TRBJ2-7; TRBD2 is a possible D gene (6 bases). The CDR3 length is 13 residues. Trimming took off 7 bases at V and 4 bases at J, with 14 bases between the two ends. The germline V gene encodes CDR1 SNHLY and CDR2 FYNNEI. This CDR3 is CASTGGEKYEQYF. CDR3 bases: TGTGCCAGCACTGGCGGGGAAAAATACGAGCAGTACTTC.

This chain links TRBV27 with TRBJ2-1, with TRBD1 as a possible D gene (5 bases). The V and J ends lost 3 bases and 6 bases respectively, with 9 bases between them. Germline V CDR1 and CDR2: MNHEY, SMNVEV (reference sequence). The CDR3 is 13 residues long. DNA for the CDR3: TGTGCCAGCAGTTTTTCAGGGATCAATGAGCAGTTCTTC. This translates into CASSFSGINEQFF.

This sequence joins TRBV5-1 and TRBJ2-5, with 7 bases lining up with TRBD2. With the DNA end fitting TRBJ2-7 better, the J assignment may be wrong. The CDR3 loop spans 15 amino acids. Germline values: CDR1 SGHRS, CDR2 YFSETQ. The CDR3 DNA reads TGCGCCAGCAGCTTGTTCGGGCAGGGAGGGGACGAGCAGTACTTC. It yields the protein CASSLFGQGGDEQYF.

V and J are TRBV19 and TRBJ1-2, with D unclear. Trimming cost V 1 base and J 5 bases, with 17 bases left between them. The V gene's germline CDR1 is LNHDA and CDR2 SQIVND (reference sequence). The CDR3 is made up of 16 amino acids. CDR3 residues: CASSIAQSRAWYGYTF. The CDR3 nucleotides read TGTGCCAGTAGTATAGCCCAGTCCCGTGCCTGGTATGGCTACACCTTC.

The chain links TRBV4-1 to TRBJ2-1; 11 bases map to TRBD2. J gave up 4 bases and V 4 bases, and 9 bases lay outside the gene matches. The CDR3 has 17 amino acids. CDR1 and CDR2 (germline): MGHRA, YSYEKL. The chain's CDR3 is CASSRKGLAGGYNEQFF. CDR3 coding DNA: TGCGCCAGCAGCCGTAAGGGGCTAGCGGGGGGTTACAATGAGCAGTTCTTC.

V and J are TRBV9 and TRBJ2-3; the match to TRBD1 covers 8 bases. The V and J ends lost 0 bases and 2 bases, in that order; junction bases with no gene match: 11. CDR1 and CDR2 from the germline V gene are SGDLS and YYNGEE. The CDR3 consists of 18 residues. For the CDR3, the DNA is TGTGCCAGCAGCGTAGCTAATCAGGGGGCACCATACACAGATACGCAGTATTTT. It is translated as CASSVANQGAPYTDTQYF.

The chain has TRBV7-9 and TRBJ2-1; 10 bases are a match to TRBD1. The CDR3 spans 17 residues. Germline-derived CDR1 and CDR2 are SEHNR and FQNEAQ (reference sequence). The V segment lost 1 base and the J segment 9 bases; nucleotides outside the gene matches: 12. The CDR3: CASSLDHGDRGRGEQFF. The CDR3 DNA reads TGTGCCAGCAGCTTAGACCACGGGGACAGGGGAAGGGGTGAGCAGTTCTTC.

This clone was detected only a few times. The rearrangement joins TRBV7-9 to TRBJ1-1; TRBD1 is a possible D gene (5 bases). This CDR3 region has 12 residues. V was clipped by 1 base and J by 11 bases, with 11 bases between them. Germline V lookup: CDR1 SEHNR, CDR2 FQNEAQ (reference sequence). The CDR3 here is CASSLDPGMAFF. The CDR3 DNA reads TGTGCCAGCAGCTTAGATCCAGGGATGGCTTTCTTT.

This clone appeared a single time. V is TRBV29-1 and J is TRBJ1-1, with 8 bases aligning to TRBD1. The CDR3 runs 12 residues. Germline CDR1 reads SQVTM; CDR2 reads ANQGSEA. J was trimmed by 4 bases and V by 7 bases; bases with no gene match: 5. The CDR3 here is CSARQGTTEAFF. The CDR3 nucleotides are TGCAGCGCCAGACAGGGGACCACTGAAGCTTTCTTT.

The chain has TRBV27 and TRBJ1-5; TRBD1 agrees at 10 bases. V was pared by 6 bases and J by 1 base, with 3 bases of the junction left unmatched. This CDR3 comprises 15 residues. Germline CDR1 and CDR2: MNHEY and SMNVEV (reference sequence). CDR3 loop: CASRTGGFSNQPQHF. Written as DNA, the CDR3 is TGTGCCAGCAGGACAGGGGGCTTCAGCAATCAGCCCCAGCATTTT.

The rearrangement uses TRBV14 and TRBJ2-7, with unresolved D. The CDR3 runs to 15 residues. CDR1 and CDR2 from the germline V gene are SGHDN and FVKESK. Deletions cut 2 bases from V and 3 bases from J, with 14 bases between. CDR3 amino acids: CASSQWVGSSYEQYF. The CDR3 DNA follows: TGTGCCAGCAGCCAATGGGTTGGCTCTAGCTACGAGCAGTACTTC.

The genes are TRBV14 and TRBJ1-2; D remains ambiguous. Trimming took off 0 bases at V and 1 base at J, with 9 bases between the two ends. Per germline, CDR1 SGHDN and CDR2 FVKESK. The CDR3 is 15 amino acids. The CDR3 loop is CASSQDSGFNYGYTF. The DNA of the CDR3 is TGTGCCAGCAGCCAAGATTCAGGCTTTAACTATGGCTACACCTTC.

The V gene is TRBV28, the J gene TRBJ1-1; D possibly corresponds to TRBD1 (5 bases). Germline-derived CDR1 and CDR2 are MDHEN and SYDVKM. The CDR3 has 14 amino acids. V lost 9 bases and J lost 5, with 19 bases in between. The CDR3 region is CASSKLGGGTEAFF. The DNA for the CDR3 is TGTGCCAGTTCTAAATTGGGGGGAGGAACTGAAGCTTTCTTT.

A remark on this clone: This sample also contains other DNA sequences that code for the same CDR3. The rearrangement links TRBV4-1 to TRBJ1-6, with 9 bases matching TRBD1. CDR3 length: 16 residues. CDR1 is MGHRA, CDR2 YSYEKL, per germline. V lost 4 bases to trimming and J lost 3 bases; unmatched junction nucleotides: 4. The CDR3 DNA sequence: TGCGCCAGCAGCCTAACGACAGGGGGCTATAATTCACCCCTCCACTTT. Translation gives CASSLTTGGYNSPLHF.

The chain joins TRBV4-2 to TRBJ2-6; no clear D. The CDR3 totals 16 residues. V was cut by 0 bases and J by 0 bases, with 6 bases left in between. CDR1 is LGHNA and CDR2 is YNFKEQ in the germline V gene. As DNA, the CDR3 is TGTGCCAGCAGCCAAGAAGCCGACTCTGGGGCCAACGTCCTGACTTTC. Translating it yields CASSQEADSGANVLTF.

The V gene is TRBV27, the J gene TRBJ2-2, with unresolved D. Germline CDR1 and CDR2: MNHEY and SMNVEV (reference sequence). The CDR3 is made up of 12 amino acids. V was clipped by 6 bases and J by 4 bases, with 6 bases between them. CDR3 sequence: CASRYSTGELFF. DNA for the CDR3: TGTGCCAGCAGGTACAGCACCGGGGAGCTGTTTTTT.

The gene calls are TRBV19 and TRBJ1-1; the D gene is possibly TRBD1 (5 bases). This CDR3 contains 13 residues. Trimming took 8 bases from V and 0 from J, leaving 10 bases between them. Germline CDR1 LNHDA, CDR2 SQIVND (reference sequence). In DNA form, the CDR3 reads TGTGCCAGTGGTCTGGGGCTGAACACTGAAGCTTTCTTT. Its translation is CASGLGLNTEAFF.

This clone was seen only once. DNA for the CDR3: TGTGCCAGCAGTGAAGGGGCCGCCCAGGGCTATGGCTACACCTTC. Its translation is CASSEGAAQGYGYTF. V gene TRBV2 combines with J gene TRBJ1-2; tentatively, D is TRBD1 (5 bases). The V end lost 1 base, the J end lost 4 bases, and 13 bases lay between the germline ends. Germline V gene lookup returns CDR1 SNHLY and CDR2 FYNNEI. The CDR3 is 15 amino acids.

This chain connects TRBV11-2 to TRBJ1-2; D is ambiguous. Trimming left V 3 bases short and J 3 bases short, with 8 bases between. CDR1 SGHAT and CDR2 FQNNGV come from the germline V gene. The CDR3 runs 13 residues. CDR3 nucleotides: TGTGCCAGCAGCTTCGGCGGATACTATGGCTACACCTTC. Amino acid sequence: CASSFGGYYGYTF.

The J gene is TRBJ2-7, the V gene TRBV7-8, with a possible D match to TRBD1 (5 bases). The CDR3 contains 13 residues. V lost 0 bases, J lost 7 bases, and 10 bases lay in between. Germline CDR1 and CDR2: SGHVS and FQNEAQ. The CDR3, as DNA: TGTGCCAGCAGCTTAGCTGGGGCGCGGGAGCAGTACTTC. It translates to CASSLAGAREQYF.